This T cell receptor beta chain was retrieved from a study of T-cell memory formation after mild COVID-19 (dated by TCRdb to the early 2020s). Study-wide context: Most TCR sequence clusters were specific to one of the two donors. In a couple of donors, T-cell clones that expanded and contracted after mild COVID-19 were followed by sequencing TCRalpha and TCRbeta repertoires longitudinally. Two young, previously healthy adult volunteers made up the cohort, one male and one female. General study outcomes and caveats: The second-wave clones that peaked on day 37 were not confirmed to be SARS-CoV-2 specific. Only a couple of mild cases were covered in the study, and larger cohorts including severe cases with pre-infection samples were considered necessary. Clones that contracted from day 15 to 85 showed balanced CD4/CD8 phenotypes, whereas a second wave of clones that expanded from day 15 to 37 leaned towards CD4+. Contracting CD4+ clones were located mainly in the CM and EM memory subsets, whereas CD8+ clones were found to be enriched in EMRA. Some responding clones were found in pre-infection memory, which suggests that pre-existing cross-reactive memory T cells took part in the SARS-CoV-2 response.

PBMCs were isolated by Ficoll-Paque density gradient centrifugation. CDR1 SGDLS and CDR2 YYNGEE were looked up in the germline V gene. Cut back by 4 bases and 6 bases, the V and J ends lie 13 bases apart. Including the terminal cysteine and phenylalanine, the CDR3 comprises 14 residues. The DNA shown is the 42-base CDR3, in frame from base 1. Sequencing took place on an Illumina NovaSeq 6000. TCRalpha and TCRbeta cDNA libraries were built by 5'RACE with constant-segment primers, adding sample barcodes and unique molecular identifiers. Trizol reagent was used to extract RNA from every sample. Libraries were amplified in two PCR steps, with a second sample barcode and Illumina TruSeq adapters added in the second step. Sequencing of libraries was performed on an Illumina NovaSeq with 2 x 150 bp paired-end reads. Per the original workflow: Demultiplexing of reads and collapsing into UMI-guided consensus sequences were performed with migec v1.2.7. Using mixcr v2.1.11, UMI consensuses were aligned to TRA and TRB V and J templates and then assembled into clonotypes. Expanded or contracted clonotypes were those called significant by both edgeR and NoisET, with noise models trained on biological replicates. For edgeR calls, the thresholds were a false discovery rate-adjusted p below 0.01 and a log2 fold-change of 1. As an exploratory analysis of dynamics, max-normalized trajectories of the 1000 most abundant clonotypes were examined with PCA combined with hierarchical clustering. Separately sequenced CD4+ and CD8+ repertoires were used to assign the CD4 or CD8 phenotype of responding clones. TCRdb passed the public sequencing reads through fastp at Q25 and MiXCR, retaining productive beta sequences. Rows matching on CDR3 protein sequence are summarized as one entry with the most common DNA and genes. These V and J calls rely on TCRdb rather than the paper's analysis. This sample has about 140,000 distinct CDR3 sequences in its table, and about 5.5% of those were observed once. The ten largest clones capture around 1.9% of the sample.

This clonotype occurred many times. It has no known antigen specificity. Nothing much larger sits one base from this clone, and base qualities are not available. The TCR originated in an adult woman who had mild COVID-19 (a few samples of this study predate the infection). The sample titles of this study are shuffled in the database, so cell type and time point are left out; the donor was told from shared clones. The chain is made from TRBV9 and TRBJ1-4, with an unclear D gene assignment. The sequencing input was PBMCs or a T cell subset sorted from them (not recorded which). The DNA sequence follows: TGTGCCAGCAGCCCGGGCCTGCTCGATGAAAAACTGTTTTTT. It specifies CASSPGLLDEKLFF. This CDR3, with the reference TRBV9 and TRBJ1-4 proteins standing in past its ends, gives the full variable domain DSGVTQTPKHLITATGQRVTLRCSPRSGDLSVYWYQQSLDQGLQFLIQYYNGEERAKGNILERFSAQQFPDLHSELNLSSLELGDSALYFCASSPGLLDEKLFFGSGTQLSVL.